Listed below are T cell receptor beta chains from one sample, sequenced in a study of blood T cell repertoires in COVID-19. TCRdb keeps only in-frame clones here, not all; method: immunoSEQ multiplex PCR. Among about 170,000 clones listed, around 84% were seen once. Sequenced: peripheral blood. The receptors come from a woman older than 75 with COVID-19, enrolled during active disease. The CDR3 runs from the conserved cysteine through the conserved F or W. Fields, in order: V gene, clone size, D gene, J gene, CDR3 protein, CDR3 DNA. The D gene is left open where the match is weak. Clone size is given for some rows only: seen once, a few or many times, or a class if the clone is expanded.

V gene: TRBV11-2
clone size: .
D gene: TRBD1
J gene: TRBJ1-1
CDR3 protein: CASRETGSITEAFF
CDR3 DNA: TGTGCCAGCCGAGAGACAGGGTCGATCACTGAAGCTTTCTTT

V gene: TRBV14
clone size: .
D gene: TRBD1
J gene: TRBJ1-1
CDR3 protein: CASSPTWTGATEAFF
CDR3 DNA: TGTGCCAGCAGCCCCACTTGGACAGGGGCGACTGAAGCTTTCTTT

V gene: TRBV6-6
clone size: .
D gene: TRBD2
J gene: TRBJ2-7
CDR3 protein: CASSPQLAGGPIYEQYF
CDR3 DNA: TGTGCCAGCAGTCCTCAACTAGCGGGAGGGCCGATCTACGAGCAGTACTTC

V gene: TRBV6-2/TRBV6-3
clone size: .
D gene: TRBD2
J gene: TRBJ2-1
CDR3 protein: CASSPGLAGGRGSYNEQFF
CDR3 DNA: TGTGCCAGCAGCCCGGGACTAGCGGGAGGCCGGGGGTCCTACAATGAGCAGTTCTTC

V gene: TRBV4-3
clone size: once
D gene: TRBD1
J gene: TRBJ1-5
CDR3 protein: CASSQGTGGGQPQHF
CDR3 DNA: TGCGCCAGCAGCCAAGGGACAGGGGGCGGTCAGCCCCAGCATTTT

V gene: TRBV15
clone size: few
D gene: .
J gene: TRBJ2-1
CDR3 protein: CATATTTKDEQFF
CDR3 DNA: TGTGCCACCGCTACTACAACGAAGGATGAGCAGTTCTTC

V gene: TRBV2
clone size: once
D gene: .
J gene: TRBJ2-3
CDR3 protein: CASSLDTSSTDTQYF
CDR3 DNA: TGTGCCAGCAGTTTGGACACATCTAGCACAGATACGCAGTATTTT

V gene: TRBV6-5
clone size: .
D gene: .
J gene: TRBJ2-2
CDR3 protein: CAIGQPNTGELFF
CDR3 DNA: TGTGCCATTGGACAGCCTAACACCGGGGAGCTGTTTTTT

V gene: TRBV19
clone size: .
D gene: .
J gene: TRBJ2-2
CDR3 protein: CASNPTGNTGELFF
CDR3 DNA: TGTGCCAGTAACCCGACAGGGAACACCGGGGAGCTGTTTTTT

V gene: TRBV7-8
clone size: few
D gene: TRBD1
J gene: TRBJ2-7
CDR3 protein: CASSNRDRDYEQYF
CDR3 DNA: TGTGCCAGCAGCAACCGGGACAGGGACTACGAGCAGTACTTC

V gene: TRBV5-1
clone size: .
D gene: .
J gene: TRBJ1-2
CDR3 protein: CASSLGGQPSYGYTF
CDR3 DNA: TGCGCCAGCAGCTTGGGAGGACAGCCGAGCTATGGCTACACCTTC

V gene: TRBV7-2
clone size: .
D gene: .
J gene: TRBJ2-7
CDR3 protein: CASSVDSYEQYF
CDR3 DNA: TGTGCCAGCAGCGTAGACAGCTACGAGCAGTACTTC

V gene: TRBV5-1
clone size: .
D gene: .
J gene: TRBJ1-1
CDR3 protein: CASSVRQSTNTEAFF
CDR3 DNA: TGCGCCAGCAGCGTAAGACAGAGTACGAACACTGAAGCTTTCTTT

V gene: TRBV7-9
clone size: .
D gene: .
J gene: TRBJ1-1
CDR3 protein: CASSQGAAGTEAFF
CDR3 DNA: TGTGCCAGCAGCCAAGGGGCAGCCGGGACTGAAGCTTTCTTT

V gene: TRBV5-4
clone size: .
D gene: .
J gene: TRBJ1-2
CDR3 protein: CASRMSGADYGYTF
CDR3 DNA: TGTGCCAGCCGGATGTCAGGGGCTGACTATGGCTACACCTTC

V gene: TRBV11-2
clone size: .
D gene: .
J gene: TRBJ2-2
CDR3 protein: CASGLAFTGELFF
CDR3 DNA: TGTGCCAGCGGGCTGGCGTTCACCGGGGAGCTGTTTTTT